This T cell receptor beta chain was captured in a study of T cell repertoires in cytomegalovirus infection. This CDR3 region has 12 residues. V was shortened by 4 bases and J by 10 bases, with 12 bases between the two germline ends. The germline CDR1 and CDR2 sequences are SGHVS and FNYEAQ. One entry per CDR3 protein results from TCRdb running MiXCR on the reads. Counted here are 650,000 to 900,000 distinct CDR3 sequences, about 33% occurring once; the ten biggest clones make up over 10%. This clonotype was seen ten or more times. The antigen is undetermined. This specimen was cultured CD8+ T cells from PBMCs, taken from culture after CMV antigen stimulation. The clonotype comes from a human donor in good health (CMV status not recorded). Some clones in this sample may be carry-over from other donors' samples. The gene calls are TRBV7-6 and TRBJ2-3; D remains unclear. This CDR3 reads CASSSTDVPQYF. DNA of the CDR3: TGTGCCAGCAGCTCGACCGACGTTCCGCAGTATTTT. Full variable domain (remainder filled in from reference TRBV7-6 and TRBJ2-3): GAGVSQSPRYKVTKRGQDVALRCDPISGHVSLYWYRQALGQGPEFLTYFNYEAQQDKSGLPNDRFSAERPEGSISTLTIQRTEQRDSAMYRCASSSTDVPQYFGPGTRLTVL.